The sequence of this T cell receptor (beta chain) was determined in a study of cytomegalovirus exposure and HLA in healthy donors. The wider study: A preliminary data release comprised about 85 million unique TCRs obtained from HLA-typed donors. General study points: Across HLA loci, a later analysis found differing TCR association rates, with DRB1 most and HLA-C fewest. Published work reported that the classifier diagnosed cytomegalovirus status with high specificity and sensitivity. A later analysis showed that HLA-associated TCR beta chains had undergone more clonal expansion than equally common others.

The primer mix had 60 Vbeta and 13 Jbeta primers. TCRdb keeps only in-frame clones here, not all; method: immunoSEQ multiplex PCR. This table has about 62,000 clones, around 80% appearing once. The CDR3 length is 13 residues. V was clipped by 1 base and J by 4 bases, with 7 bases between them. CDR1 and CDR2 from the germline V gene are LGHNT and FRNRAP. Turning to this clone: Antigen: not known.

This clonotype was obtained from a man aged 40-49 years in good health and CMV-seronegative. The rearrangement links TRBV12-5 to TRBJ1-1; unclear D gene. Sequencing used PBMCs. DNA for the CDR3: TGTGCTAGTGGTTTGGGCAGTGCCACTGAAGCTTTCTTT. Its translation: CASGLGSATEAFF.